The TCR beta chain under discussion was sequenced for a study of blood T cell repertoires in COVID-19. Study-wide background: T cells, B-cell-depleted T cells, or PBMCs supplied cDNA or gDNA.

Some clones are missing from TCRdb's copy, which holds only in-frame ones; the method was immunoSEQ multiplex PCR. The repertoire holds about 350,000 clones, approximately 89% seen once, with less than 3.5% in the top ten. This CDR3 contains 15 residues. Trimming removed 2 bases from V and 5 bases from J; junction bases left unmatched: 8. The germline CDR1 and CDR2 sequences are MNHEY and SMNVEV (reference sequence). What was sequenced was peripheral blood. The clonotype comes from a woman in her late teens or twenties who had recovered from COVID-19. The rearrangement uses TRBV27 and TRBJ1-1, with 7 nucleotides matching TRBD1. The CDR3, as DNA: TGTGCCAGCAGTTTAGGGGAACAGGGGTGGACTGAAGCTTTCTTT. Translating gives CASSLGEQGWTEAFF.